This is a list of T cell receptor beta chains from one sample in a study of Tregs in tolerant kidney transplant recipients. Generated by immunoSEQ multiplex PCR, the TCRdb table keeps only in-frame clones and is missing some. The profile shows about 64,000 clones, 95% to 98% of them singletons. Sequences were derived from Tregs from blood, sampled before the transplant. These receptors all stem from a human donor who received a combined kidney and bone marrow transplant. The CDR3 runs from the conserved cysteine through the conserved F or W. D genes are given only for firm matches. Clone size is not always given. Where it is, it says once, few, many or a class for expanded clones.

cdr3_length j_call clone_size v_call d_call cdr3_nt cdr3_aa
16 TRBJ1-5 . TRBV5-8 . TGTGCCAGCAGCTCCGGTATAGGACGAGGGATTCAGCCCCAGCATTTT CASSSGIGRGIQPQHF
13 TRBJ2-5 . TRBV6-5 . TGTGCCAGCAGTTACTTAGGGGCGGAGACCCAGTACTTC CASSYLGAETQYF
15 TRBJ1-4 . TRBV6-6 TRBD1 TGTGCCAGCAGTTACGGGACAGGTCGTAACAAGGGACTGTTTTTT CASSYGTGRNKGLFF
15 TRBJ2-2 . TRBV7-6 TRBD2 TGTGCCAGCAGCTTAGTGATAGCGGGTGCCGGGGAGCTGTTTTTT CASSLVIAGAGELFF
16 TRBJ2-1 . TRBV2 TRBD2 TGTGCCAGCAGTGACGCTAGCGGGGCCTCCTACAATGAGCAGTTCTTC CASSDASGASYNEQFF
14 TRBJ2-3 . TRBV4-3 . TGCGCCAGCAGCACTGTAGGGGTTTCGGATACGCAGTATTTT CASSTVGVSDTQYF
12 TRBJ1-1 . TRBV27 . TGTGCCAGCAGTTCTCAGGGTCGCCTCGCTTTCTTT CASSSQGRLAFF
13 TRBJ2-3 . TRBV5-1 . TGCGCCAGCAGCCGGGGAACAACAGATACGCAGTATTTT CASSRGTTDTQYF
22 TRBJ2-6 once TRBV28 . TGTGCCAGCAGTCCCATCTTGGGCCGGCGCGGGACTCTTTCCTCTGGGGCCAACGTCCTGACTTTC CASSPILGRRGTLSSGANVLTF
12 TRBJ1-2 . TRBV5-4 . TGTGCCAGCAGCTTGGTTCGGGAGCGCTACACCTTC CASSLVRERYTF
14 TRBJ1-4 once TRBV4-1 . TGCGCCAGCAGCCAAGAGTCAGGTGGTCGAAAACTGTTTTTT CASSQESGGRKLFF
17 TRBJ2-1 . TRBV27 TRBD2 TGTGCCAGCAGTTTATCGACTAGCGGGAGGTGGTACAATGAGCAGTTCTTC CASSLSTSGRWYNEQFF
18 TRBJ1-5 . TRBV6-4 . TGTGCCAGCATTGAGGCGGAGGAACCCCTGGATTTCGAGCAGCCCCAGCATTTT CASIEAEEPLDFEQPQHF
15 TRBJ2-1 . TRBV7-6 . TGTGCCAGCAGCTTAGTCGCGGGTACCTACAATGAGCAGTTCTTC CASSLVAGTYNEQFF